A single sample gave rise to the 23 T cell receptor beta chains below, sequenced in a study of breast tumors, draining lymph nodes, adjacent tissues (dated by TCRdb to the mid-2010s). The lymph node samples were taken from the axillary draining lymph nodes of breast cancer patients. The receptor library was made with multiplex PCR. Instrument on record: Illumina HiSeq 2000. The public reads were reanalyzed by TCRdb: fastp trimming at Q25, MiXCR alignment, in-frame beta chains only. Records with the same CDR3 protein are collapsed into one entry carrying the most frequent genes and DNA. The sample contains approximately 230,000 distinct CDR3 sequences, roughly a third of them found a single time. The ten largest account for 3% to 4.5% of the sample. Material for sequencing was axillary lymph node tissue. Receptors were obtained from a female donor with breast cancer. Some clones in this sample may be carry-over from other donors' samples.

At least ten counts were recorded for this clonotype. This chain joins TRBV3-1 and TRBJ2-7; D uncertain. Germline V gene sequence: CDR1 LGHDT, CDR2 YNNKEL (reference sequence). This CDR3 has 12 residues. V dropped 3 bases and J dropped 6 bases, with 9 bases sitting between them. CDR3 sequence: CASSHQNSEQYF. In DNA form, the CDR3 reads TGTGCCAGCAGCCACCAAAACAGCGAGCAGTACTTC.

This clonotype was recorded once. The CDR3 sequence is CSARGSGGAANTGELFF. CDR3 DNA sequence: TGCAGTGCTAGGGGGTCTGGCGGGGCCGCGAACACCGGGGAGCTGTTTTTT. This chain joins TRBV20-1 and TRBJ2-3; possibly TRBD2 for D (6 bases). TRBJ2-2 explains the end of the DNA better; the J call may be wrong. The germline V gene has CDR1 DFQATT and CDR2 SNEGSKA (reference sequence). CDR3 length equals 17 residues.

This clonotype has at least ten counts. CDR3 sequence: CASRTGSSYNSPLHF. The CDR3 nucleotides are TGTGCCAGCCGGACAGGGAGCTCCTATAATTCACCCCTCCACTTT. The rearrangement links TRBV2 to TRBJ1-6; TRBD1 aligns across 8 bases. Losses at the gene ends were 8 bases for V and 0 bases for J; bases not matched to a gene: 3. This CDR3 spans 15 amino acids. Germline V lookup: CDR1 SNHLY, CDR2 FYNNEI.

The chain is built from TRBV7-9 and TRBJ2-1; the match to TRBD2 covers 12 bases. The V gene end was trimmed by 1 base and the J gene end by 5 bases; junction bases not matched to a gene: 6. The CDR3 loop spans 17 amino acids. Germline V CDR1 and CDR2: SEHNR, FQNEAQ (reference sequence). DNA of the CDR3: TGTGCCAGCAGCTTAGGGACTAGCGGGACTCAAAACAATGAGCAGTTCTTC. Translating gives CASSLGTSGTQNNEQFF.

The chain combines TRBV7-9 with TRBJ1-6; possibly TRBD1 for D (6 bases). Germline V gene data show CDR1 as SEHNR and CDR2 as FQNEAQ (reference sequence). The V and J ends lost 5 bases and 5 bases respectively, with 10 bases between them. This CDR3 comprises 14 residues. As DNA, the CDR3 is TGTGCCAGCAGCCCCCACAGGGATAATTCACCCCTCCACTTT. Amino acid sequence: CASSPHRDNSPLHF. Using reference TRBV7-9 and TRBJ1-6 for the parts outside the CDR3, the full variable domain is DTGVSQNPRHKITKRGQNVTFRCDPISEHNRLYWYRQTLGQGPEFLTYFQNEAQLEKSRLLSDRFSAERPKGSFSTLEIQRTEQGDSAMYLCASSPHRDNSPLHFGNGTRLTVT.

This clonotype occurred many times. The chain uses TRBV9 and TRBJ2-1, with TRBD2 identical over 10 bases. After removal of 4 bases from V and 6 bases from J, the junction contained 13 bases not matched to a gene. This CDR3 has 17 residues. Germline V CDR1 and CDR2: SGDLS, YYNGEE. Here the CDR3 DNA reads TGTGCCAGCAGCCTATCCGTAACTAGCGGGGTGGGCAATGAGCAGTTCTTC. As protein: CASSLSVTSGVGNEQFF.

This clonotype was seen a few times. The chain combines TRBV3-1 with TRBJ2-1; TRBD2 is a possible D gene (5 bases). The germline V gene encodes CDR1 LGHDT and CDR2 YNNKEL (reference sequence). The CDR3 runs 14 residues. The V gene lost 4 bases and the J gene lost 2 bases, with 9 bases spanning the gap. This CDR3 reads CASSLFGTYNEQFF. The CDR3 DNA is TGTGCCAGCAGCCTCTTCGGGACCTACAATGAGCAGTTCTTC.

This clonotype was found many times. The J gene is TRBJ1-3, the V gene TRBV9, with D perhaps TRBD1 (5 bases). Germline CDR1 SGDLS, CDR2 YYNGEE. There are 16 residues in the CDR3. Trimming shortened V by 4 bases and J by 0 bases, and 14 bases separated the two germline ends. DNA for the CDR3: TGTGCCAGCAGCCCCCAGACAGTTTCCTCTGGAAACACCATATATTTT. Translating gives CASSPQTVSSGNTIYF.

This clonotype was observed at least ten times. The chain has TRBV9 and TRBJ1-2; D remains ambiguous. Trimming took off 3 bases at V and 7 bases at J, with 10 bases between the two ends. The V gene's germline CDR1 is SGDLS and CDR2 YYNGEE. The CDR3 has 12 residues. The CDR3 sequence is CASSANSGGYTF. The DNA of the CDR3 is TGTGCCAGCAGCGCAAACAGCGGTGGCTACACCTTC.

Note on this clonotype: A much larger clone lies a single base off, so this may be a read error. The chain couples TRBV5-1 to TRBJ2-7, with D perhaps matching TRBD1 (5 bases). The CDR3 sequence is 14 residues long. Germline V lookup: CDR1 SGHRS, CDR2 YFSETQ. The CDR3 sequence is CASSLQDRNYGQYF. In DNA, the CDR3 is TGCGCCAGCAGCTTGCAAGACAGAAATTACGGGCAGTACTTC. The variable domain in full, completed from reference TRBV5-1 and TRBJ2-7, reads KAGVTQTPRYLIKTRGQQVTLSCSPISGHRSVSWYQQTPGQGLQFLFEYFSETQRNKGNFPGRFSGRQFSNSRSEMNVSTLELGDSALYLCASSLQDRNYGQYFGPGTRLTVT.

At least ten counts were recorded for this clonotype. The V and J genes are TRBV6-6 and TRBJ2-3; possibly TRBD1 or TRBD2 for D (6 bases each). The CDR3 spans 16 residues. Trimming took off 0 bases at V and 2 bases at J, with 12 bases between the two ends. Germline-derived CDR1 and CDR2 are MNHNY and SVGAGI (reference sequence). Here the CDR3 DNA reads TGTGCCAGCAGTTACTCTGGAGGGGGACCCACAGATACGCAGTATTTT. It specifies CASSYSGGGPTDTQYF.

Ten or more counts support this clonotype. The chain links TRBV20-1 to TRBJ2-1; D possibly corresponds to TRBD1 (6 bases). V was pared by 4 bases and J by 0 bases, with 16 bases between. The germline CDR1 and CDR2 sequences are DFQATT and SNEGSKA (reference sequence). The CDR3 covers 16 residues. The CDR3, as DNA: TGCAGTGCTATGGGGACGACAGGTGCCTCCTACAATGAGCAGTTCTTC. It is translated as CSAMGTTGASYNEQFF.

Many counts were recorded for this clonotype. The chain joins TRBV29-1 to TRBJ2-3, with TRBD2 as a possible D gene (5 bases). This CDR3 contains 14 residues. Trimming shortened V by 3 bases and J by 5 bases, and 15 bases separated the two germline ends. Germline lookup yields CDR1 SQVTM and CDR2 ANQGSEA. DNA of the CDR3: TGCAGCGTTGAGGCCGGGGAAGGCGGAGATACGCAGTATTTT. It yields the protein CSVEAGEGGDTQYF.

This clonotype was seen more than once but under ten times. V is TRBV6-5 and J is TRBJ2-1, with 9 nucleotides matching TRBD1. V lost 5 bases and J lost 10; bases outside the gene matches: 6. The CDR3 consists of 13 residues. Germline V lookup: CDR1 MNHEY, CDR2 SVGAGI. CDR3 sequence: CASSGTGTFEQFF. The CDR3 DNA reads TGTGCCAGCAGTGGGACAGGGACCTTCGAGCAGTTCTTC.

This clonotype was observed many times. The chain couples TRBV6-1 to TRBJ2-7; a possible D gene is TRBD2 (6 bases). The CDR3 length is 18 residues. The V end lost 7 bases, the J end lost 0 bases, and 25 bases lay between the germline ends. Germline CDR1 and CDR2: MNHNS and SASEGT. DNA of the CDR3: TGTGCCAGCACCAGCTACTTTAGCGGCCTCACCTCCTCCTACGAGCAGTACTTC. It encodes CASTSYFSGLTSSYEQYF.

The table lists this clonotype with a few counts. This may come from a read error, since a much larger clone is one base off. The V and J genes are TRBV20-1 and TRBJ2-1; TRBD2 matches 9 bases. Per the germline V gene, CDR1 is DFQATT and CDR2 is SNEGSKA (reference sequence). The CDR3 sequence is 14 residues long. Here the CDR3 DNA reads TGCAGTGCTATGACTAGCGGAGGCTACACTGAGCAGTTCTTC. It yields the protein CSAMTSGGYTEQFF.

This clonotype showed up many times. The rearrangement uses TRBV30 and TRBJ1-3; D remains ambiguous. The CDR3 extends over 13 amino acids. Germline CDR1 and CDR2: GTSNPN and SVGIG (reference sequence). The V and J ends lost 1 base and 1 base respectively, with 5 bases between them. CDR3 DNA: TGTGCCTGGAGTGCCACTTCTGGAAACACCATATATTTT. This translates into CAWSATSGNTIYF. The variable domain in full, completed from reference TRBV30 and TRBJ1-3, reads SQTIHQWPATLVQPVGSPLSLECTVEGTSNPNLYWYRQAAGRGLQLLFYSVGIGQISSEVPQNLSASRPQDRQFILSSKKLLLSDSGFYLCAWSATSGNTIYFGEGSWLTVV.

This clonotype occurred once. The genes are TRBV25-1 and TRBJ1-5; D not certain. The CDR3 is 12 residues long. V lost 8 bases and J 3 bases, leaving 8 bases between the germline ends. Germline assignment: CDR1 MGHDK and CDR2 SYGVNS. The CDR3 nucleotides are TGTGCCAGCCCCGGGGTCAATCAGCCCCAGCATTTT. Its translation is CASPGVNQPQHF.

This clonotype was counted once. This sequence joins TRBV20-1 and TRBJ1-6; D ambiguous. CDR3 length equals 17 residues. V lost 2 bases and J lost 5, with 19 bases in between. Germline CDR1 is DFQATT and CDR2 is SNEGSKA (reference sequence). The DNA of the CDR3 is TGCAGTGCTAGAATTAAACTCGGGAGGGCCAATAATTCACCCCTCCACTTT. Translation: CSARIKLGRANNSPLHF.

The table lists this clonotype with a count of one. This rearrangement joins TRBV7-9 to TRBJ1-6, with a tentative D call TRBD1 (5 bases). The CDR3 extends over 16 amino acids. CDR1 and CDR2 (germline): SEHNR, FQNEAQ (reference sequence). V dropped 2 bases and J dropped 5 bases, with 13 bases sitting between them. CDR3 coding DNA: TGTGCCAGCAGCTTAACCCTGACAGTAAATAATTCACCCCTCCACTTT. Residues: CASSLTLTVNNSPLHF.

This clonotype appeared many times. The gene calls are TRBV11-2 and TRBJ2-5; 12 bases are shared with TRBD2. V dropped 4 bases and J dropped 5; count of bases not matched to a gene: 5. Germline CDR1 SGHAT, CDR2 FQNNGV. The CDR3 consists of 15 residues. The CDR3 DNA reads TGTGCCAGCAGCTCCCAGGGGACTAGCGGGGAGACCCAGTACTTC. Translated, it gives CASSSQGTSGETQYF. The entire variable domain, with the rest obtained from reference TRBV11-2 and TRBJ2-5, is as follows: EAGVAQSPRYKIIEKRQSVAFWCNPISGHATLYWYQQILGQGPKLLIQFQNNGVVDDSQLPKDRFSAERLKGVDSTLKIQPAKLEDSAVYLCASSSQGTSGETQYFGPGTRLLVL.

In its sample, this clonotype was seen many times. V is TRBV20-1 and J is TRBJ2-7; D uncertain. CDR3 size: 12 residues. V was cut by 3 bases and J by 1 base, with 7 bases left in between. In germline, CDR1 is DFQATT, CDR2 SNEGSKA (reference sequence). The CDR3, as DNA: TGCAGTGCTAGTGGTCCATCCTACGAGCAGTACTTC. Encoded protein: CSASGPSYEQYF.

V is TRBV19 and J is TRBJ2-7; TRBD1 is a possible D gene (5 bases). CDR3 size: 17 residues. V was clipped by 4 bases and J by 7 bases, with 26 bases between them. Germline-derived CDR1 and CDR2 are LNHDA and SQIVND (reference sequence). The CDR3 sequence: CASSTTRTPRGTGEQYF. The CDR3 bases are TGTGCCAGTAGTACGACCCGGACACCTAGGGGAACCGGGGAGCAGTACTTC.